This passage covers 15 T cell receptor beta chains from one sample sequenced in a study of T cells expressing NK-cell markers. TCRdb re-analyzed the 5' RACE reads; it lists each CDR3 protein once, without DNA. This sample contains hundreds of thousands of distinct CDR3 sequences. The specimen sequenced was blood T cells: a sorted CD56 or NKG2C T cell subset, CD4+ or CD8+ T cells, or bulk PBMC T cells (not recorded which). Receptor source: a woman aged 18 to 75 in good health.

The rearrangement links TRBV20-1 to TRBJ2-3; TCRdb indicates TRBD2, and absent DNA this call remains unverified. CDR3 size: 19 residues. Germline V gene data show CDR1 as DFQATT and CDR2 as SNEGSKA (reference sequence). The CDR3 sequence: CSALKTRTSGSTLTDTQYF.

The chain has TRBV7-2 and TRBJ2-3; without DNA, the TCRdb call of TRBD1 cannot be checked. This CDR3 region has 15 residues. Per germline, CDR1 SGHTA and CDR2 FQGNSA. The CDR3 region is CASSLGAPVTDTQYF. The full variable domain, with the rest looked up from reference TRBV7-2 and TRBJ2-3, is GAGVSQSPSNKVTEKGKDVELRCDPISGHTALYWYRQSLGQGLEFLIYFQGNSAPDKSGLPSDRFSAERTGGSVSTLTIQRTQQEDSAVYLCASSLGAPVTDTQYFGPGTRLTVL.

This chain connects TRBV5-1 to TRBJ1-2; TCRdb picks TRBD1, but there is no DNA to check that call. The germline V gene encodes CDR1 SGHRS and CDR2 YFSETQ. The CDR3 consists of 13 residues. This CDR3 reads CASRFPGGYGYTF.

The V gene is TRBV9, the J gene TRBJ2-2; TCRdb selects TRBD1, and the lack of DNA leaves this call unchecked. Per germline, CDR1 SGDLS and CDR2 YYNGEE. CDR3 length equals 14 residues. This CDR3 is CASSVGQGYGELFF.

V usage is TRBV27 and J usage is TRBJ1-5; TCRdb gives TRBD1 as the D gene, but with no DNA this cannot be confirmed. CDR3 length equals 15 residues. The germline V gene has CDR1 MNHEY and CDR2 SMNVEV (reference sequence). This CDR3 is CASSWAGTVNQPQHF.

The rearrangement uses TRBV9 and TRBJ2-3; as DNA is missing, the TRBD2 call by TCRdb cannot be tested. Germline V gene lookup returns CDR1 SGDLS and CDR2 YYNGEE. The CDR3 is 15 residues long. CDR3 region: CASNPAGGPLDTQYF.

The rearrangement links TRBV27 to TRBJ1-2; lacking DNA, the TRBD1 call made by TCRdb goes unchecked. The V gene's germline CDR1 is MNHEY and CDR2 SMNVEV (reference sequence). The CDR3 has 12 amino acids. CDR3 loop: CASSFGTGGYTF.

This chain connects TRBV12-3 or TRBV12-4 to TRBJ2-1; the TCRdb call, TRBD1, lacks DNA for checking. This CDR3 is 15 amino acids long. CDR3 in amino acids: CASTPGQGKINEQFF.

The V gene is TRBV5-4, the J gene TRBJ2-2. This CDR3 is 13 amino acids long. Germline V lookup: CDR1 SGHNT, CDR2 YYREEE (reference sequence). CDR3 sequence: CASSFKNTGELFF.

The CDR3 here is CSAGGQGRYEQYF. The chain uses TRBV20-1 and TRBJ2-7; without DNA, the TCRdb call of TRBD1 cannot be checked. The CDR3 has 13 amino acids. CDR1 and CDR2 (germline): DFQATT, SNEGSKA (reference sequence).

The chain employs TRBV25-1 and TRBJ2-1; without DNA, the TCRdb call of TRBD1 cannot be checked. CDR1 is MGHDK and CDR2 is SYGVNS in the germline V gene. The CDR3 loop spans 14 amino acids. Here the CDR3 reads CASSESGGPNEQFF.

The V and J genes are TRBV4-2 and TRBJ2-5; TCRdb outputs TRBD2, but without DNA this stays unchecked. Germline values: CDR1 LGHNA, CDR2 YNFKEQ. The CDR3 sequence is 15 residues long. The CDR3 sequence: CASSQDRGPRETQYF.

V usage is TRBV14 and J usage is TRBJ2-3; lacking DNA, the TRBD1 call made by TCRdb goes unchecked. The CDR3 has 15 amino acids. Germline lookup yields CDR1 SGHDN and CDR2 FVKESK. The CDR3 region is CASPRDTHVPDTQYF.

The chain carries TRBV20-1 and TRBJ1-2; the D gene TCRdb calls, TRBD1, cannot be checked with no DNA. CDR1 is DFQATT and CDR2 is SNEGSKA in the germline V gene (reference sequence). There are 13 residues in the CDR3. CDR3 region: CSGAQGKDYGYTF.

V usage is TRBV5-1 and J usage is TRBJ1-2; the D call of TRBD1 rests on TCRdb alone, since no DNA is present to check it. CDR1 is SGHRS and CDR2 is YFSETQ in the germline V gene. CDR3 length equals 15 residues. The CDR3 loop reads CASSLAPVQDTLYTF.